A single sample is the source of the 3 T cell receptor beta chains below, sequenced in a study of cytotoxic CD8 clonotypes in ibrutinib-treated CLL. Clones were sequenced by immunoSEQ multiplex PCR, and TCRdb holds only the in-frame ones, with some missing. The table shows roughly 300,000 clones, with around 77% occurring only once. Here the sequenced sample was PBMCs, taken at disease progression, from a patient treated with ibrutinib. The receptors stem from a human donor with chronic lymphocytic leukemia.

The V and J genes are TRBV5-1 and TRBJ2-7, with D possibly being TRBD1 (6 bases). Trimming removed 4 bases at V and 6 bases at J, with 14 bases between. Germline V gene data show CDR1 as SGHRS and CDR2 as YFSETQ. This CDR3 has 13 amino acids. The CDR3 sequence: CASSQLEQGEQYF. CDR3 nucleotides: TGCGCCAGCAGCCAACTGGAACAGGGCGAGCAGTACTTC.

The rearrangement uses TRBV5-4 and TRBJ1-2; 8 bases map to TRBD1. After removal of 5 bases from V and 9 bases from J, the junction contained 24 bases not matched to a gene. Germline V CDR1 and CDR2: SGHNT, YYREEE (reference sequence). CDR3 size: 18 residues. The CDR3 reads CASSRTRPLTGDRFSYTF. The CDR3 region has the DNA TGTGCCAGCAGTCGAACGCGTCCATTGACAGGGGATCGTTTTAGCTACACCTTC.

This chain uses TRBV7-2 with TRBJ2-7, with TRBD1 matching over 9 bases. CDR1 and CDR2 from the germline V gene are SGHTA and FQGNSA. This CDR3 is built from 14 residues. The V and J ends lost 5 bases and 3 bases, in that order; junction bases with no gene match: 5. CDR3 sequence: CASSAYRGLYEQYF. The CDR3 DNA follows: TGTGCCAGCAGCGCGTACAGGGGGCTCTACGAGCAGTACTTC.